The 26 T cell receptor beta chains presented below share a single source sample, sequenced in a study of T cell repertoires in cytomegalovirus infection. MiXCR, run by TCRdb on the reads, gives a single entry per CDR3 protein. The table has 560,000 or so distinct CDR3 sequences, approximately 17% seen once; the top ten hold roughly a quarter. Sequenced sample: CD8+ T cells from PBMCs. These receptors originate from a human donor in good health (CMV status not recorded). Some clones in this sample may be carry-over from other donors' samples.

This clonotype was recorded many times. This sequence joins TRBV4-1 and TRBJ2-5; TRBD1 matches 7 bases. The CDR3 spans 16 residues. V lost 4 bases, J lost 2 bases, and 10 bases stayed unmatched. Per the germline V gene, CDR1 is MGHRA and CDR2 is YSYEKL. The CDR3 region is CASSLRTGGQQETQYF. The CDR3 DNA is TGCGCCAGCAGCCTGCGGACAGGAGGACAACAAGAGACCCAGTACTTC.

This clonotype has ten or more counts. The chain joins TRBV11-2 to TRBJ2-1, with 9 bases that match TRBD1. V shed 0 bases, J shed 8 bases, and the junction held 11 bases outside the gene matches. This CDR3 has 17 residues. The germline gives CDR1 SGHAT, CDR2 FQNNGV. In nucleotides, the CDR3 is TGTGCCAGCAGCTTAGACCCGACAGGGGGAATGGGGGATGAGCAGTTCTTC. Protein: CASSLDPTGGMGDEQFF. The entire variable domain, with the rest obtained from reference TRBV11-2 and TRBJ2-1, is as follows: EAGVAQSPRYKIIEKRQSVAFWCNPISGHATLYWYQQILGQGPKLLIQFQNNGVVDDSQLPKDRFSAERLKGVDSTLKIQPAKLEDSAVYLCASSLDPTGGMGDEQFFGPGTRLTVL.

V gene TRBV24-1 combines with J gene TRBJ2-1, with 13 bases fitting TRBD2. Germline values: CDR1 KGHDR, CDR2 SFDVKD. The CDR3 loop spans 16 amino acids. J lost 4 bases, V lost 3 bases, and 2 bases had no gene match. This chain's CDR3 is CATSDQGLAGYNEQFF. The CDR3 DNA follows: TGTGCCACCAGTGATCAGGGACTAGCGGGATACAATGAGCAGTTCTTC.

This rearrangement joins TRBV4-2 to TRBJ1-5; TRBD1 aligns across 7 bases. With V trimmed by 0 bases and J by 5 bases, 10 bases remained unmatched. The CDR3 runs to 17 residues. Germline loops: CDR1 LGHNA, CDR2 YNFKEQ. The CDR3 sequence is CASSQELRPGGDQPQHF. The CDR3 nucleotides read TGTGCCAGCAGCCAAGAACTTAGGCCAGGGGGAGATCAGCCCCAGCATTTT.

This clonotype was seen ten or more times. The chain joins TRBV7-2 to TRBJ2-5; 8 bases map to TRBD2. The V and J ends lost 1 base and 5 bases, in that order; junction bases with no gene match: 9. Germline V gene sequence: CDR1 SGHTA, CDR2 FQGNSA. This CDR3 has 16 amino acids. Here the CDR3 reads CASSLVPAGGSETQYF. In DNA, the CDR3 is TGTGCCAGCAGCTTAGTTCCGGCGGGAGGATCGGAGACCCAGTACTTC.

This clonotype has at least ten counts. The chain links TRBV7-9 to TRBJ1-2; D not resolved. CDR3 length equals 12 residues. V lost 6 bases and J 8 bases, leaving 13 bases between the germline ends. Germline CDR1 and CDR2: SEHNR and FQNEAQ (reference sequence). The CDR3 is CASRPSRGGYTF. The CDR3 nucleotides read TGTGCCAGCAGACCCTCCCGGGGAGGCTACACCTTC. The full variable domain, with the rest looked up from reference TRBV7-9 and TRBJ1-2, is DTGVSQNPRHKITKRGQNVTFRCDPISEHNRLYWYRQTLGQGPEFLTYFQNEAQLEKSRLLSDRFSAERPKGSFSTLEIQRTEQGDSAMYLCASRPSRGGYTFGSGTRLTVV.

V is TRBV4-1 and J is TRBJ2-7; D remains ambiguous. The CDR3 contains 15 residues. Germline V CDR1 and CDR2: MGHRA, YSYEKL. Trimming took 1 base from V and 0 from J, leaving 10 bases between them. The CDR3 DNA sequence: TGCGCCAGCAGCCAAGTCGAGGACGCCTCCTACGAGCAGTACTTC. Translation gives CASSQVEDASYEQYF.

The gene calls are TRBV7-9 and TRBJ1-2; TRBD1 is a possible D gene (5 bases). Trimming shortened V by 7 bases and J by 2 bases, and 14 bases separated the two germline ends. From germline, CDR1 is SEHNR and CDR2 FQNEAQ (reference sequence). The CDR3 runs to 14 residues. As DNA, the CDR3 is TGTGCCAGCATCACCCAGGACACCAACTATGGCTACACCTTC. Amino acids: CASITQDTNYGYTF.

This clonotype showed up many times. The CDR3 loop is CASSPRQGTVPNTEAFF. CDR3 in DNA: TGTGCCAGCAGCCCAAGACAGGGAACGGTCCCAAACACTGAAGCTTTCTTT. The V and J genes are TRBV6-6 and TRBJ1-1; 7 nucleotides match TRBD1. Trimming took 6 bases from V and 2 from J; bases not matched to a gene: 15. Per the germline V gene, CDR1 is MNHNY and CDR2 is SVGAGI (reference sequence). The CDR3 sequence is 17 residues long.

As concerns this clonotype: This may be a read error: a much more frequent sequence differs by one nucleotide. The chain carries TRBV7-6 and TRBJ2-2; D tentatively reads TRBD1 or TRBD2 (6 bases each). The CDR3 is made up of 15 amino acids. Germline lookup yields CDR1 SGHVS and CDR2 FNYEAQ. The CDR3 region is CASSLASPGAGVLFF. The DNA for the CDR3 is TGTGCCAGCAGCTTAGCGTCACCGGGGGCCGGGGTGCTGTTTTTT.

This clonotype was recorded many times. In DNA, the CDR3 is TGTGCCAGCAGCTCCGAACTAGCGGATACCTACGAGCAGTACTTC. This gives the protein CASSSELADTYEQYF. The chain couples TRBV11-2 to TRBJ2-7; TRBD2 matches 8 bases. Germline values: CDR1 SGHAT, CDR2 FQNNGV. Trimming removed 4 bases from V and 2 bases from J; junction bases left unmatched: 7. This CDR3 contains 15 residues.

This clonotype was observed a handful of times. The V call is TRBV27, the J call TRBJ1-4; D unresolved. The CDR3 length is 13 residues. V lost 5 bases and J 8 bases, leaving 12 bases between the germline ends. CDR1 and CDR2 (germline): MNHEY, SMNVEV (reference sequence). The CDR3 region is CASSVREEEKLFF. The DNA for the CDR3 is TGTGCCAGCAGTGTACGGGAGGAGGAAAAACTGTTTTTT. The full variable domain, its missing parts supplied by reference TRBV27 and TRBJ1-4, is EAQVTQNPRYLITVTGKKLTVTCSQNMNHEYMSWYRQDPGLGLRQIYYSMNVEVTDKGDVPEGYKVSRKEKRNFPLILESPSPNQTSLYFCASSVREEEKLFFGSGTQLSVL.

This clonotype was observed at least ten times. V and J are TRBV5-1 and TRBJ2-1; TRBD2 matches 8 bases. V trimming: 1 base; J trimming: 5 bases; junction bases outside the gene matches: 11. Germline CDR1 reads SGHRS; CDR2 reads YFSETQ. CDR3 length: 17 residues. CDR3 DNA sequence: TGCGCCAGCAGCTTGTGGGGGGGGGCGGGAGGCGACAATGAGCAGTTCTTC. Encoded protein: CASSLWGGAGGDNEQFF.

This clonotype was counted many times. This chain uses TRBV7-9 with TRBJ1-4; D is undetermined. The germline V and J ends were trimmed by 8 bases and 7 bases, with 23 bases remaining between them. The V gene's germline CDR1 is SEHNR and CDR2 FQNEAQ (reference sequence). This CDR3 is built from 16 residues. CDR3 bases: TGTGCCAGCCGACTACCTCTTGGCCCGACGGCTGAAAAACTGTTTTTT. Protein sequence: CASRLPLGPTAEKLFF. Combining the CDR3 with reference TRBV7-9 and TRBJ1-4 gives the whole variable domain DTGVSQNPRHKITKRGQNVTFRCDPISEHNRLYWYRQTLGQGPEFLTYFQNEAQLEKSRLLSDRFSAERPKGSFSTLEIQRTEQGDSAMYLCASRLPLGPTAEKLFFGSGTQLSVL.

The V gene is TRBV9, the J gene TRBJ2-7; TRBD2 is a possible D gene (7 bases). V was shortened by 4 bases and J by 3 bases, with 17 bases between the two germline ends. Germline V gene data show CDR1 as SGDLS and CDR2 as YYNGEE. The CDR3 loop spans 15 amino acids. CDR3 sequence (DNA): TGTGCCAGCAGCCCCTCTGGGAGGGGGGGCTACGAGCAGTACTTC. Translated, it gives CASSPSGRGGYEQYF.

Ten or more counts support this clonotype. The CDR3 loop is CASSMGGEAYEQYF. The CDR3 DNA reads TGTGCCAGTAGTATGGGAGGGGAAGCCTACGAGCAGTACTTC. The chain is built from TRBV19 and TRBJ2-7, with 7 bases aligning to TRBD2. Trimming removed 3 bases from V and 2 bases from J; junction bases left unmatched: 4. Germline loops: CDR1 LNHDA, CDR2 SQIVND (reference sequence). The CDR3 runs 14 residues.

Ten or more counts support this clonotype. DNA of the CDR3: TGTGCCAGCAGTTTGACTAGCGTCTCCTACGAGCAGTACTTC. It specifies CASSLTSVSYEQYF. V and J are TRBV28 and TRBJ2-7, with 8 bases matching TRBD2. The CDR3 spans 14 residues. The V segment lost 3 bases and the J segment 0 bases; nucleotides outside the gene matches: 1. The germline V gene encodes CDR1 MDHEN and CDR2 SYDVKM.

As for this clonotype: With a much larger clone just one base away, this may be a read error. The genes are TRBV28 and TRBJ2-1; D might be TRBD2 (5 bases). The CDR3 totals 14 residues. Between the trimmed V and J ends, which lost 3 bases and 7 bases, there was a span of 13 bases. The V gene's germline CDR1 is MDHEN and CDR2 SYDVKM. Here the CDR3 reads CASSFQRAGNEQFF. The DNA for the CDR3 is TGTGCCAGCAGTTTTCAGAGGGCCGGGAATGAGCAGTTCTTC.

The V call is TRBV7-9, the J call TRBJ2-1, with D possibly TRBD2 on 6 matching bases. The CDR3 spans 14 residues. The ends were cut back, 3 bases at V and 8 bases at J, with 14 bases in the middle. Germline CDR1 and CDR2: SEHNR and FQNEAQ (reference sequence). Written as DNA, the CDR3 is TGTGCCAGCAGCTTGGGACTTGGGTGGGATGAGCAGTTCTTC. Its translation is CASSLGLGWDEQFF.

This clonotype was found many times. This sequence joins TRBV7-9 and TRBJ2-5, with D possibly called TRBD1 or TRBD2 (5 bases each). Trimming cost V 5 bases and J 3 bases, with 13 bases left between them. The CDR3 loop spans 14 amino acids. Per germline, CDR1 SEHNR and CDR2 FQNEAQ (reference sequence). The CDR3 DNA follows: TGTGCCAGCAGCGGGGACGGATACGAAGAGACCCAGTACTTC. Encoded protein: CASSGDGYEETQYF.

This clonotype has only a few counts. This chain joins TRBV6-5 and TRBJ1-2; D may be TRBD1 (6 bases). There are 15 residues in the CDR3. Germline V lookup: CDR1 MNHEY, CDR2 SVGAGI. The V end lost 2 bases, the J end lost 1 base, and 11 bases lay between the germline ends. The CDR3: CASSYRGGFNYGYTF. The CDR3 nucleotides are TGTGCCAGCAGTTACCGTGGGGGCTTTAACTATGGCTACACCTTC.

The rearrangement uses TRBV4-1 and TRBJ1-1, with unresolved D. Germline V CDR1 and CDR2: MGHRA, YSYEKL. There are 12 residues in the CDR3. V was cut by 5 bases and J by 6 bases, with 10 bases left in between. The CDR3 sequence is CASSGNGAEAFF. As DNA, the CDR3 is TGCGCCAGCAGCGGGAACGGGGCTGAAGCTTTCTTT.

In its sample, this clonotype was seen many times. The J gene is TRBJ2-2, the V gene TRBV10-3; D is tentatively TRBD1 or TRBD2 (6 bases each). CDR1 and CDR2 (germline): ENHRY, SYGVKD. The CDR3 spans 17 residues. V lost 0 bases and J lost 1, with 12 bases in between. The CDR3, as DNA: TGTGCCATCAGTGAGTCGGGGGCTAGCGAGAACACCGGGGAGCTGTTTTTT. This codes for CAISESGASENTGELFF.

This clonotype has at least ten counts. The chain employs TRBV10-3 and TRBJ1-5; D gene ambiguous. Per germline, CDR1 ENHRY and CDR2 SYGVKD. CDR3 length equals 12 residues. The V end lost 8 bases, the J end lost 3 bases, and 8 bases lay between the germline ends. The CDR3 region has the DNA TGTGCCATCGGGTCCCCCAATCAGCCCCAGCATTTT. This encodes CAIGSPNQPQHF.

This clonotype appeared many times. The rearrangement links TRBV11-2 to TRBJ2-1; possibly TRBD2 for D (6 bases). The CDR3 loop spans 18 amino acids. The germline gives CDR1 SGHAT, CDR2 FQNNGV. Trimming took off 0 bases at V and 0 bases at J, with 15 bases between the two ends. The CDR3 DNA reads as TGTGCCAGCAGCTTAGATAATGGGGCGGGGAGCTCCTACAATGAGCAGTTCTTC. It specifies CASSLDNGAGSSYNEQFF.

The table lists this clonotype with a few counts. This rearrangement joins TRBV14 to TRBJ2-7, with 7 bases that match TRBD1. The CDR3 runs 16 residues. With V trimmed by 5 bases and J by 1 base, 11 bases remained unmatched. The germline CDR1 and CDR2 sequences are SGHDN and FVKESK. The CDR3 spells CASSAPTGTDSYEQYF. CDR3 nucleotide sequence: TGTGCCAGCAGCGCCCCGACAGGGACGGATTCCTACGAGCAGTACTTC. Based on the CDR3 plus reference TRBV14 and TRBJ2-7, the full variable domain is EAGVTQFPSHSVIEKGQTVTLRCDPISGHDNLYWYRRVMGKEIKFLLHFVKESKQDESGMPNNRFLAERTGGTYSTLKVQPAELEDSGVYFCASSAPTGTDSYEQYFGPGTRLTVT.